This T cell receptor (beta chain) was captured in a study of T-cell memory formation after mild COVID-19 (dated by TCRdb to about 2021). Background for the entire study: TCR sequence clusters from the two donors were found to be largely donor specific. The cohort comprised two young, previously healthy adult volunteers, one female and one male. In two donors, T-cell clones that expanded and contracted after mild COVID-19 were tracked by sequencing TCRalpha and TCRbeta repertoires over time. General findings and caveats noted by the study authors: Contracting CD4+ clones appeared mostly in the CM and EM memory subsets, whereas CD8+ clones were enriched in EMRA. The detection of some responding clones in pre-infection memory suggests that pre-existing cross-reactive memory T cells joined the SARS-CoV-2 response. Clones contracting from day 15 to 85 had balanced CD4/CD8 phenotypes, while a second wave expanding from day 15 to 37 was biased towards CD4+. The study included only a couple of mild cases, and larger cohorts that include severe cases with pre-infection samples were judged to be necessary. The second-wave clones that peaked on day 37 were not confirmed to be SARS-CoV-2 specific.

Taken from the germline V gene, the CDR1 and CDR2 loops are SGHRS and YFSETQ. Between the V and J ends, shortened by 1 base and 12 bases respectively, the junction contains 19 bases. The CDR3, cysteine through phenylalanine, is 15 amino acids long. Just CDR3 DNA is preserved here, 45 bases in frame from base 1. TCRdb lists the instrument as Illumina NovaSeq 6000. Using 5'RACE with constant-segment primers, TCRalpha and TCRbeta cDNA libraries were constructed, with sample barcodes and unique molecular identifiers added in the process. RNA was extracted from every sample with Trizol reagent. Amplification of the libraries took two PCR steps, and the second step added a second sample barcode plus Illumina TruSeq adapters. Sequencing of the libraries was done on an Illumina NovaSeq, producing 2 x 150 bp paired-end reads. The original pipeline was this. The reads were demultiplexed and collapsed into UMI-guided consensus sequences using migec v1.2.7. With mixcr v2.1.11, UMI consensuses were aligned to TRA and TRB V and J templates and assembled into clonotypes. A clonotype was counted as expanded or contracted only if both edgeR and NoisET called the change significant, with noise models trained on biological replicates. For edgeR calls, the cutoffs were a false discovery rate-adjusted p below 0.01 and a log2 fold-change threshold of 1. As an exploratory analysis of dynamics, max-normalized trajectories of the 1000 most abundant clonotypes were examined by PCA with hierarchical clustering. Each responding clone was given a CD4 or CD8 phenotype based on the CD4+ and CD8+ repertoires, which had been sequenced separately. The public reads were reanalyzed by TCRdb: fastp trimming at Q25, MiXCR alignment, in-frame beta chains only. Entries are consolidated by CDR3 protein sequence, retaining the most common genes and DNA. For this entry, the V and J calls and clone size follow TCRdb and not the study's own pipeline. Counted in this sample were about 600,000 distinct CDR3 sequences; roughly a fifth of them appeared once. The ten largest clonotypes hold under 8.5% of the sample.

Ficoll-Paque density gradient centrifugation was used to isolate PBMCs. With regard to this clonotype: What this receptor recognizes is not known. Base qualities are not at hand, and no much larger clone is one base apart.

This chain is built from TRBV5-1 and TRBJ1-4; the D region possibly corresponds to TRBD1 (5 bases align). The sequenced sample was PBMCs or a T cell subset sorted from them (not recorded which). The receptor comes from an adult woman who had mild COVID-19 (a few samples of this study predate the infection). The sample titles of this study are shuffled in the database, so cell type and time point are left out; the donor was told from shared clones. CDR3 reads: CASSLSSRQVGELFF. The DNA sequence is given as TGCGCCAGCAGCTTGTCTTCCCGACAAGTGGGGGAACTGTTTTTT.